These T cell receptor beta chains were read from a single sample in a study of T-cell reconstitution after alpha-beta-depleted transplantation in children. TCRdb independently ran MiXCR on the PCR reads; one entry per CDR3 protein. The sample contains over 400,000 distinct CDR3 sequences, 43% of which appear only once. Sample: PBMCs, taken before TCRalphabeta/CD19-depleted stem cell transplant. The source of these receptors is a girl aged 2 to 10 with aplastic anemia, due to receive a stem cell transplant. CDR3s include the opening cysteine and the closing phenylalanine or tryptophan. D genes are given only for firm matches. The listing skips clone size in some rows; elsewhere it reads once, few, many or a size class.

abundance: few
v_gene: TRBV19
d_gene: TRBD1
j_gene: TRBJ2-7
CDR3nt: TGTGCCAGTAGTATGGGGACAGGGGCCTCCTACGAGCAGTACTTC
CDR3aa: CASSMGTGASYEQYF

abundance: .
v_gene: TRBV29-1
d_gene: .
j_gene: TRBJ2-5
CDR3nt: TGCAGCGTGGGGAAGGGGACGTACCAAGAGACCCAGTACTTC
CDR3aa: CSVGKGTYQETQYF

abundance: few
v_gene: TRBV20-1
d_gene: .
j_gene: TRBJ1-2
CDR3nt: TGCAGTGCTAGAGATCCCGGGGCAGGCTATGGCTACACCTTC
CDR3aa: CSARDPGAGYGYTF

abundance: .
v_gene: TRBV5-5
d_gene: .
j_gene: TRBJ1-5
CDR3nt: TGTGCCAGCACCTTTGGGACGGGGAATCAGCCCCAGCATTTT
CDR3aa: CASTFGTGNQPQHF

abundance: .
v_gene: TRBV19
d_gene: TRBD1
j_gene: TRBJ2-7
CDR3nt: TGTGCCAGTAGTATGGAGGACAGGAGAGGCGAGCAGTACTTC
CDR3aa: CASSMEDRRGEQYF

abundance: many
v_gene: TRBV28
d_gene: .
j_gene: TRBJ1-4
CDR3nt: TGTGCCAGCAGTTTTTGGGCAGATAATGAAAAACTGTTTTTT
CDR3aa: CASSFWADNEKLFF

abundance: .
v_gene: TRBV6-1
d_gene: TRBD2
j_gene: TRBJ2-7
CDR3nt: TGTGCCAGCAGTATTAGCGGGAGGGCCTACGAGCAGTACTTC
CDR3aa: CASSISGRAYEQYF

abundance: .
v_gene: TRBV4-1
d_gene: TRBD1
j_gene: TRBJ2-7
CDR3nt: TGCGCCAGCAGCCAAGATGGGACAGGCGCGTACGAGCAGTACTTC
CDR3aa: CASSQDGTGAYEQYF

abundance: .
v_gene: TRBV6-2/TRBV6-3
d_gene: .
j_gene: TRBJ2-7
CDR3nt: TGTGCCAGCAGTTACGGGTCATCAGTCAGCTACGAGCAGTACTTC
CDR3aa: CASSYGSSVSYEQYF

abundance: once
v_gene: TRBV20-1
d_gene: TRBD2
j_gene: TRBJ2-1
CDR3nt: TGCAGTGCTAGAGATAGGTCGGGGGGATACAATGAGCAGTTCTTC
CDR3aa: CSARDRSGGYNEQFF

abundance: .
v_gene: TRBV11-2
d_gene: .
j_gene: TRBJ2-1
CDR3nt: TGTGCCAGCAGCTTAGTTAGGGGAACCTACAATGAGCAGTTCTTC
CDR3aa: CASSLVRGTYNEQFF

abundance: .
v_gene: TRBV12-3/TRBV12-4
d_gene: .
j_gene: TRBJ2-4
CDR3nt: TGTGCCAGCACCAATGGAGGGGTCAAAAACATTCAGTACTTC
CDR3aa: CASTNGGVKNIQYF

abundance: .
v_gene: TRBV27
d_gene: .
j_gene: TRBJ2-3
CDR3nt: TGTGCCAGCAGTGACCGACCGGGCACAGATACGCAGTATTTT
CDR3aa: CASSDRPGTDTQYF

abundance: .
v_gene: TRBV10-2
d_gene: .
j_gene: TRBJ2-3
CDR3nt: TGCGCCAGCAGCGGGACTCGGAGCACAGATACGCAGTATTTT
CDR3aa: CASSGTRSTDTQYF

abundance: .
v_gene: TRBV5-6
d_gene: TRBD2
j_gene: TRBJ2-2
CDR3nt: TGTGCCAGCAGCCCAGCGGGACTAACCGGGGAGCTGTTTTTT
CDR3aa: CASSPAGLTGELFF

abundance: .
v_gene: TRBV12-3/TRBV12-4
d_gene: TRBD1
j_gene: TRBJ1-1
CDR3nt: TGTGCCAGCAGTCGGACAGGGAAGAACACTGAAGCTTTCTTT
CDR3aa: CASSRTGKNTEAFF

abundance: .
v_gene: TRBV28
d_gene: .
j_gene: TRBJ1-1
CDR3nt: TGTGCCAGCAGTTTGGGGGGGGGTCGGGTAAACACTGAAGCTTTCTTT
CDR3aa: CASSLGGGRVNTEAFF

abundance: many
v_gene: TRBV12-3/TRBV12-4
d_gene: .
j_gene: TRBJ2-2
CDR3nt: TGTGCCAGCAGCAACGGAGGGCCCGGGGAGCTGTTTTTT
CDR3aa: CASSNGGPGELFF

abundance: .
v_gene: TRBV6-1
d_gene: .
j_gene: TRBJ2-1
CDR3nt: TGTGCCAGCAGCCGGAGACCGCGGCCAGGAAGTGAGCAGTTCTTC
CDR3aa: CASSRRPRPGSEQFF

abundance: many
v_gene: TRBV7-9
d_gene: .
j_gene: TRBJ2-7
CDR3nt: TGTGCCAGCAGCTTAGATCCCAATGGGGCCTACGAGCAGTACTTC
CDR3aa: CASSLDPNGAYEQYF

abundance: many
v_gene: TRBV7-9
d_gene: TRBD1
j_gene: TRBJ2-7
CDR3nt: TGTGCCAGCAGCCCCGGGACAGGGGACTACGAGCAGTACTTC
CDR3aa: CASSPGTGDYEQYF

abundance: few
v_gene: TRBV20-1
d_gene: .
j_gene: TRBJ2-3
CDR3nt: TGCAGTGCTAGAGATCCCCTAAGCACAGATACGCAGTATTTT
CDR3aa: CSARDPLSTDTQYF

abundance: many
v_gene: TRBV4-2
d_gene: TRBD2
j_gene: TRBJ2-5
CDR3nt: TGTGCCAGCAGCCCCCTTTGGGGGGGAAAGCAAGAGACCCAGTACTTC
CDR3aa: CASSPLWGGKQETQYF

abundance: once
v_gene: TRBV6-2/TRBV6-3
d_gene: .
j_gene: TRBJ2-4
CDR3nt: TGTGCCAGCAGTTACCTGGGCGGTACAGGGGAGGGTTTTCCCAAAAACATTCAGTACTTC
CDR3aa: CASSYLGGTGEGFPKNIQYF

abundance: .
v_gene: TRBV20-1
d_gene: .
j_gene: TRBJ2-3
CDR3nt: TGCAGTGCTAGAGGGGGAGTTACAGATACGCAGTATTTT
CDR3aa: CSARGGVTDTQYF

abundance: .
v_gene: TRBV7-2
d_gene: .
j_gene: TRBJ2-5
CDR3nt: TGTGCCAGCAGCTTTGGGGGACACGTTTCGACGGAGACCCAGTACTTC
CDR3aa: CASSFGGHVSTETQYF